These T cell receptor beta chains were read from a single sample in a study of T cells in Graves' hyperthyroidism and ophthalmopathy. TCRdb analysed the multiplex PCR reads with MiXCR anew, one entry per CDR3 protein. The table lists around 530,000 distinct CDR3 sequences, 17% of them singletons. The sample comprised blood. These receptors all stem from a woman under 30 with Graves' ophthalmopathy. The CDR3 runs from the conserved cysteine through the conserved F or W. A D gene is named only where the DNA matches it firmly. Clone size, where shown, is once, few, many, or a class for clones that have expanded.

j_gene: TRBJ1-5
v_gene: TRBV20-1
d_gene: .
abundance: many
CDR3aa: CSASESNQPQHF
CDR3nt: TGCAGTGCGTCAGAGTCCAATCAGCCCCAGCATTTT

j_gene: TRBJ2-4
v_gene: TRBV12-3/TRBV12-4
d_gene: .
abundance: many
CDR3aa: CASNQRAVRGKNIQYF
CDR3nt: TGTGCCAGCAACCAACGGGCAGTCAGGGGCAAAAACATTCAGTACTTC

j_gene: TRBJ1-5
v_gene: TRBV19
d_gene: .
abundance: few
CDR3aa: CASSITGHRDQPQHF
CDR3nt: TGTGCCAGTAGTATTACAGGGCACAGGGATCAGCCCCAGCATTTT

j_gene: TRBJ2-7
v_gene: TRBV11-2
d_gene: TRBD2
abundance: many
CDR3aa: CASSPRDLRGTSGSSEQYF
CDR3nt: TGTGCCAGCAGCCCCCGGGACCTCCGGGGGACTAGCGGGAGTAGCGAGCAGTACTTC

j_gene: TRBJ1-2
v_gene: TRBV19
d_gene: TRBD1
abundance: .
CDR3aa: CASSIRPSGQGSGYTF
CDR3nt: TGTGCCAGTAGTATAAGGCCCTCGGGACAGGGCTCTGGCTACACCTTC

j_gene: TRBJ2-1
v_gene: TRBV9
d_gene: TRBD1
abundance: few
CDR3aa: CASSVVGQGYNEQFF
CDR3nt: TGTGCCAGCAGCGTTGTAGGACAGGGTTACAATGAGCAGTTCTTC

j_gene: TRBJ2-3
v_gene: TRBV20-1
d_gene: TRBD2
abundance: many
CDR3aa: CSASGTSGWTDTQYF
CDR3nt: TGCAGTGCTTCCGGGACTAGCGGTTGGACAGATACGCAGTATTTT

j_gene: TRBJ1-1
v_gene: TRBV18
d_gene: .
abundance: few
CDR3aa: CASSKKESWTTEAFF
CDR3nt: TGTGCCAGCTCAAAAAAAGAGTCCTGGACCACTGAAGCTTTCTTT

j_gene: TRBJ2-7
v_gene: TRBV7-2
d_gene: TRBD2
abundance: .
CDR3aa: CASSTTSGRAAGLFEQYF
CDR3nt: TGTGCCAGCAGCACGACTAGCGGGAGGGCCGCCGGGTTGTTTGAGCAGTACTTC

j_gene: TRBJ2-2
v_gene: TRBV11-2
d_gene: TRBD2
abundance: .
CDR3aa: CASSIELAGLYTGELFF
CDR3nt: TGTGCCAGCAGCATAGAGTTAGCGGGATTGTATACCGGGGAGCTGTTTTTT

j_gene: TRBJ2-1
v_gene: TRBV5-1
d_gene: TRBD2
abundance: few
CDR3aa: CASSSWTSGASSYNEQFF
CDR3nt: TGCGCCAGCAGCTCGTGGACTAGCGGGGCTAGCTCCTACAATGAGCAGTTCTTC

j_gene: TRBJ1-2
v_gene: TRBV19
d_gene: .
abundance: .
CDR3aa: CASSIGGANYGYTF
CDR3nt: TGTGCCAGTAGTATAGGCGGTGCTAACTATGGCTACACCTTC

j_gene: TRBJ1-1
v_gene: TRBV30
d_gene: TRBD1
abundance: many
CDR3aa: CAWRRQGVTEAFF
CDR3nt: TGTGCCTGGAGACGACAGGGGGTCACTGAAGCTTTCTTT

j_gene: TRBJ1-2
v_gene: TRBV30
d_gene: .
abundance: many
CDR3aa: CAWSVLGTAHGYTF
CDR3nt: TGTGCCTGGAGTGTACTCGGCACAGCGCATGGCTACACCTTC

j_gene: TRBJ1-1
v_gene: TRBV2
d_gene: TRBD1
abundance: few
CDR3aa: CASGGTGEAFF
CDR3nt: TGTGCCAGCGGTGGGACAGGGGAAGCTTTCTTT

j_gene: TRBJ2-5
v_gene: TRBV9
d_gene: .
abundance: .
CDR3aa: CASSVGGTGEETQYF
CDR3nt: TGTGCCAGCAGCGTAGGGGGGACGGGAGAAGAGACCCAGTACTTC

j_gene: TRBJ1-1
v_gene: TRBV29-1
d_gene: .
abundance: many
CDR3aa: CSVSPRLNTEAFF
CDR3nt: TGCAGCGTCTCCCCCCGGCTGAACACTGAAGCTTTCTTT

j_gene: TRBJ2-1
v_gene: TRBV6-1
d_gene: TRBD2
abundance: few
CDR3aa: CASSERGWGRALFTNEQFF
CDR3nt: TGTGCCAGCAGTGAACGGGGATGGGGGAGGGCCCTATTTACCAATGAGCAGTTCTTC

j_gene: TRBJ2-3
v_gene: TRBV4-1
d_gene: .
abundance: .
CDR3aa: CASSQDFGSLRDTQYF
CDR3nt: TGCGCCAGCAGCCAAGATTTTGGCAGCCTAAGGGATACGCAGTATTTT

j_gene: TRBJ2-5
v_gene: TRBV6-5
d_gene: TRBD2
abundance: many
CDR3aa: CASSYPSGPQYF
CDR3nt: TGTGCCAGCAGTTACCCTAGCGGTCCCCAGTACTTC

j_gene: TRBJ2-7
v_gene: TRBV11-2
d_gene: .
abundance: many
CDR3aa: CASSLARGRNEQYF
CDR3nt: TGTGCCAGCAGCTTAGCCAGGGGAAGGAACGAGCAGTACTTC

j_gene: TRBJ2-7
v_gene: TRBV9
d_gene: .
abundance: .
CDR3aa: CASSAGRGGSYEQYF
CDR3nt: TGTGCCAGCAGCGCCGGCAGGGGGGGCAGCTACGAGCAGTACTTC

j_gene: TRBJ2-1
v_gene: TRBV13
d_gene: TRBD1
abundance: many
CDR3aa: CASSSGQEQFF
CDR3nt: TGTGCCAGCAGCTCGGGACAGGAGCAGTTCTTC

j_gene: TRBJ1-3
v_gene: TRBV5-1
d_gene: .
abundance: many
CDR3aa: CASSTEGSGNTIYF
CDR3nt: TGCGCCAGCAGCACCGAGGGATCTGGAAACACCATATATTTT

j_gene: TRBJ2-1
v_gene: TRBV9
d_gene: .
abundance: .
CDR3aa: CASSVVTGNEQFF
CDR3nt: TGTGCCAGCAGCGTAGTGACCGGCAATGAGCAGTTCTTC

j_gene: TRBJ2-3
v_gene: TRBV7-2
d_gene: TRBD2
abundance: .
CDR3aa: CASSSGLAGGQDTQYF
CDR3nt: TGTGCCAGCAGCTCGGGACTAGCGGGGGGGCAGGATACGCAGTATTTT

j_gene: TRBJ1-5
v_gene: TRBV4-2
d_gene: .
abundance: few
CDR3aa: CASSQANLGGNQPQHF
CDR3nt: TGTGCCAGCAGCCAAGCGAATTTAGGAGGGAATCAGCCCCAGCATTTT

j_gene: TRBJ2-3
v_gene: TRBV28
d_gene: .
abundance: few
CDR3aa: CASSPDQDFTDTQYF
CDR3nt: TGTGCCAGCAGTCCAGACCAGGATTTCACAGATACGCAGTATTTT

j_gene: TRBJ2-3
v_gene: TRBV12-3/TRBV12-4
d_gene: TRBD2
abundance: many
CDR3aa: CASSLMLREKGDTQYF
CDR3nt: TGTGCCAGCAGTTTAATGTTGCGGGAGAAGGGAGATACGCAGTATTTT

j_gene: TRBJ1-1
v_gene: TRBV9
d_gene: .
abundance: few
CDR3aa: CASSVYPSGGLGNTEAFF
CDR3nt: TGTGCCAGCAGCGTATACCCGAGCGGGGGCCTGGGGAACACTGAAGCTTTCTTT

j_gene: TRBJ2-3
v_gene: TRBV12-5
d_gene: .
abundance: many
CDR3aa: CASGRGTGDTDTQYF
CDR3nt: TGTGCTAGTGGTCGCGGAACCGGGGACACAGATACGCAGTATTTT

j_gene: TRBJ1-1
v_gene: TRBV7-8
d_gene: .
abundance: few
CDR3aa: CASSLGQGLGTKAFF
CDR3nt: TGTGCCAGCAGCTTAGGCCAAGGACTGGGGACTAAAGCTTTCTTT

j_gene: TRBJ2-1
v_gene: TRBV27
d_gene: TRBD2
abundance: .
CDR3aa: CASSQFGGRAQSNEQFF
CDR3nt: TGTGCCAGCAGTCAATTCGGCGGGAGGGCCCAAAGCAATGAGCAGTTCTTC

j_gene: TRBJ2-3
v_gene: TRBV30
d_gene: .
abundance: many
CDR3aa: CAWSVFTATDTQYF
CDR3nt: TGTGCCTGGAGTGTTTTTACAGCCACAGATACGCAGTATTTT

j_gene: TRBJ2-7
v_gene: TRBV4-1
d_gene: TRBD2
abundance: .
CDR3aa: CASSQGVTSGGYEQYF
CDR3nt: TGCGCCAGCAGCCAAGGGGTCACTAGCGGGGGCTACGAGCAGTACTTC

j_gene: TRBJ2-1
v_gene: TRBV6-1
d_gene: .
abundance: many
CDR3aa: CASSDRRGPYNEQFF
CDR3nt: TGTGCCAGCAGTGACCGCCGGGGGCCGTACAATGAGCAGTTCTTC

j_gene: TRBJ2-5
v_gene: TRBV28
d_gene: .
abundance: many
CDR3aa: CASLGPNKETQYF
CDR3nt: TGTGCCAGCCTGGGCCCAAATAAAGAGACCCAGTACTTC

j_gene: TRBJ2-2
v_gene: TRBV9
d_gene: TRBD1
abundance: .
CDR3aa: CASSANPGTGTGELFF
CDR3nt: TGTGCCAGCAGCGCAAATCCCGGGACAGGGACCGGGGAGCTGTTTTTT

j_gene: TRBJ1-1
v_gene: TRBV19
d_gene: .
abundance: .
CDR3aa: CASSISTPAEAFF
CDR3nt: TGTGCCAGTAGTATATCTACCCCGGCTGAAGCTTTCTTT

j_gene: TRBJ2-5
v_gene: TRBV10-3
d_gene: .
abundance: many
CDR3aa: CAISEKTLGETQYF
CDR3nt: TGTGCCATCAGTGAGAAAACCTTAGGAGAGACCCAGTACTTC

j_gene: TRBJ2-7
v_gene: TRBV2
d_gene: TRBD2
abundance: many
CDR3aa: CASRVSGGTSYEQYF
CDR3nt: TGTGCCAGCAGAGTAAGCGGGGGTACTTCCTACGAGCAGTACTTC

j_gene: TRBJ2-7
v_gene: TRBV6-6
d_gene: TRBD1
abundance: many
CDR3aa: CASSYVGQGAGEQYF
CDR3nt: TGTGCCAGCAGTTACGTGGGACAGGGGGCGGGAGAGCAGTACTTC

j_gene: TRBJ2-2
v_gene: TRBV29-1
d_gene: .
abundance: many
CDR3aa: CSVDAGGNTGELFF
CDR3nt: TGCAGCGTTGATGCCGGGGGTAACACCGGGGAGCTGTTTTTT

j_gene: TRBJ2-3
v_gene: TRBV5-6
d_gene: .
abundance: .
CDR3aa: CASSLRGGYTDTQYF
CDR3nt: TGTGCCAGCAGCCTAAGGGGGGGGTACACAGATACGCAGTATTTT

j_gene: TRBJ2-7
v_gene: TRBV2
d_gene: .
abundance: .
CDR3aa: CASEQRDEQYF
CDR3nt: TGTGCCAGTGAGCAGAGGGACGAGCAGTACTTC

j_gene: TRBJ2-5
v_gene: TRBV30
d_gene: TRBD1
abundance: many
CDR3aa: CACSDRGGETQYF
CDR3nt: TGTGCCTGCTCGGACAGGGGAGGAGAGACCCAGTACTTC

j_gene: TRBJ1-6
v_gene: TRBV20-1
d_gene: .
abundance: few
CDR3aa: CSARDIRRQDNSPLHF
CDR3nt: TGCAGTGCTAGAGATATCCGAAGACAGGATAATTCACCCCTCCACTTT